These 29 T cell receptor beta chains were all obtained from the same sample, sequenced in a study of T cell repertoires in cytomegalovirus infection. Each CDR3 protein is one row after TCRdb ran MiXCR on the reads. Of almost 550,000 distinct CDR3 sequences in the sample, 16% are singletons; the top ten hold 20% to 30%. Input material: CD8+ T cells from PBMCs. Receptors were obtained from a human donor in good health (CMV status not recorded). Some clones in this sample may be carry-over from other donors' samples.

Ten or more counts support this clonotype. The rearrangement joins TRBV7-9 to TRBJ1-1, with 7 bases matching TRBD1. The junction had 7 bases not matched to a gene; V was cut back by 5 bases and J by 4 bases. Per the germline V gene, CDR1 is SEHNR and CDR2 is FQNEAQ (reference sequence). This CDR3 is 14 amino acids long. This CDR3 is CASSPPDRVTEAFF. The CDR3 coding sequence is TGTGCCAGCAGCCCCCCCGACAGGGTCACTGAAGCTTTCTTT.

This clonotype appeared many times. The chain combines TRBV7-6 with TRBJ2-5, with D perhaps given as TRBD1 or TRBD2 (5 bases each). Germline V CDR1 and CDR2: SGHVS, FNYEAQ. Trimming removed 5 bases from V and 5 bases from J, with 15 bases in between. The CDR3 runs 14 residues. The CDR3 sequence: CASSPSQGWETQYF. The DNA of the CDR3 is TGTGCCAGCAGCCCTAGCCAGGGTTGGGAGACCCAGTACTTC. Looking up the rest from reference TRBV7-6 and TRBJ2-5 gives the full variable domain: GAGVSQSPRYKVTKRGQDVALRCDPISGHVSLYWYRQALGQGPEFLTYFNYEAQQDKSGLPNDRFSAERPEGSISTLTIQRTEQRDSAMYRCASSPSQGWETQYFGPGTRLLVL.

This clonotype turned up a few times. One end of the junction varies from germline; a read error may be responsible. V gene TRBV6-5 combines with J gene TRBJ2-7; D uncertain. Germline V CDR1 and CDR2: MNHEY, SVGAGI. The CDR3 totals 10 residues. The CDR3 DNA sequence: TGTGCCAGCAGTTACTCTATTAGGAACTTC. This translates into CASSYSIRNF.

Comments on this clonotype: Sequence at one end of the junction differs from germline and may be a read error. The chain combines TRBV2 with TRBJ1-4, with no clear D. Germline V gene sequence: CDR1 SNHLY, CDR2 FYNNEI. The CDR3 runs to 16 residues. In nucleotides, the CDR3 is TGTGCCAGCAGAGAAGATCACTTCGCAACTAATGAAAAACTGTTTTTT. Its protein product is CASREDHFATNEKLFF.

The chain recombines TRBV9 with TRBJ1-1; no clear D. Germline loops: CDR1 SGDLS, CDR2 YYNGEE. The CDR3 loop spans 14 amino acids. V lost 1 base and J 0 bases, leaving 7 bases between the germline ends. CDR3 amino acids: CASSVSGLNTEAFF. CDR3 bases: TGTGCCAGCAGCGTATCCGGGTTGAACACTGAAGCTTTCTTT.

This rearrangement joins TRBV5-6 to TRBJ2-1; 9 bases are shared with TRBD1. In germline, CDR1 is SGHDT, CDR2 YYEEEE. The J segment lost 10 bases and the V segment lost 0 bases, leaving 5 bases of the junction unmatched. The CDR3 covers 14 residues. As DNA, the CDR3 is TGTGCCAGCAGCTTGGGGACAGGGGCTCGGGAGCAGTTCTTC. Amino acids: CASSLGTGAREQFF.

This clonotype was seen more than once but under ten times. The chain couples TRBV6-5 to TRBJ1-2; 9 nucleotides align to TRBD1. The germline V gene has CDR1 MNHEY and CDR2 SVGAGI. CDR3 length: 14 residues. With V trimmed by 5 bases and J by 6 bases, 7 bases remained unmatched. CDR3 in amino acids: CASSIRTGVDGYTF. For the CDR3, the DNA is TGTGCCAGCAGTATTCGGACAGGGGTCGATGGCTACACCTTC.

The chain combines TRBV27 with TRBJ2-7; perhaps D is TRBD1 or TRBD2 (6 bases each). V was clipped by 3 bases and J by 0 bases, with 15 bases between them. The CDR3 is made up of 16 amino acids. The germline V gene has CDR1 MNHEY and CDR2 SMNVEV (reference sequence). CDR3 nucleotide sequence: TGTGCCAGCAGTTTTGGGGGGCCACGATTCTCCTACGAGCAGTACTTC. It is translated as CASSFGGPRFSYEQYF.

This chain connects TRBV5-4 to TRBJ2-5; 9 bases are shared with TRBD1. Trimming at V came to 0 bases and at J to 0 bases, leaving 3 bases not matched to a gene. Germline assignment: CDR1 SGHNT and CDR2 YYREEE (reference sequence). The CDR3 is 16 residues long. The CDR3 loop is CASSLVGDRDQETQYF. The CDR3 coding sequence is TGTGCCAGCAGCTTGGTGGGGGACAGGGACCAAGAGACCCAGTACTTC. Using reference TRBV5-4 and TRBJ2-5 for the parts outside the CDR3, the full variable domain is ETGVTQSPTHLIKTRGQQVTLRCSSQSGHNTVSWYQQALGQGPQFIFQYYREEENGRGNFPPRFSGLQFPNYSSELNVNALELDDSALYLCASSLVGDRDQETQYFGPGTRLLVL.

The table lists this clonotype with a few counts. The DNA of the CDR3 is TGCAGCGTTGAAGGTGATGGGGACAGGTTCTATGGCTACACCTTC. Amino acid sequence: CSVEGDGDRFYGYTF. The V gene is TRBV29-1, the J gene TRBJ1-2, with 8 bases lining up with TRBD1. Losses at the gene ends were 1 base for V and 4 bases for J; bases not matched to a gene: 8. CDR3 length: 15 amino acids. CDR1 is SQVTM and CDR2 is ANQGSEA in the germline V gene.

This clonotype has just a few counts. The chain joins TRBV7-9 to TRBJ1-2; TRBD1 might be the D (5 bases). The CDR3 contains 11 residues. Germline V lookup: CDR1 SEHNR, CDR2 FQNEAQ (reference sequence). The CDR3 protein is CATTKGVGYTF. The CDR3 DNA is TGTGCTACAACGAAAGGGGTTGGCTACACCTTC.

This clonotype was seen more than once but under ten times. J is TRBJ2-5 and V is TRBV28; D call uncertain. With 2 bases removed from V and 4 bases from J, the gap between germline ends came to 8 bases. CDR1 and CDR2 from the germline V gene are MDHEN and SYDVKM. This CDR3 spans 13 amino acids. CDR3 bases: TGTGCCAGCAGTTTAGCTTTCCGAGAGACCCAGTACTTC. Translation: CASSLAFRETQYF.

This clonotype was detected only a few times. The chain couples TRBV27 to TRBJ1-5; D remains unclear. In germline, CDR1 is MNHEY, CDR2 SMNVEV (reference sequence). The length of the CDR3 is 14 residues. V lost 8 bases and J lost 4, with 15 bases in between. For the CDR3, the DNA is TGTGCCAGCCGGACGCTGATGGGGAATCAGCCCCAGCATTTT. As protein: CASRTLMGNQPQHF.

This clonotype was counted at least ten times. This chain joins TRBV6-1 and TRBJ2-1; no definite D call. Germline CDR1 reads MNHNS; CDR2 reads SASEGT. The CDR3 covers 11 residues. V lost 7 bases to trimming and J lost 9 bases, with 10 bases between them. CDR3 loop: CASTLDREQFF. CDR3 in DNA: TGTGCCAGCACCCTGGACCGTGAGCAGTTCTTC.

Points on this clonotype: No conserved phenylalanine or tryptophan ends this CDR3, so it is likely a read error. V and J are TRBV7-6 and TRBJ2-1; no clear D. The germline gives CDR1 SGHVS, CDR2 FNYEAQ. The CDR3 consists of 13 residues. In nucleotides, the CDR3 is TGTGCCAGCAGCTTAGCGCCGGGCAATGATCAGTTCTTA. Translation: CASSLAPGNDQFL.

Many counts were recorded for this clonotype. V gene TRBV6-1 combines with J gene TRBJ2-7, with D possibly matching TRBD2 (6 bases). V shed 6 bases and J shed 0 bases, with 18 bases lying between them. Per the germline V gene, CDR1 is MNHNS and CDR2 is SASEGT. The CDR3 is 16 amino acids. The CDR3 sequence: CASRQPGLGSSYEQYF. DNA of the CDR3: TGTGCCAGCAGACAACCGGGACTGGGAAGCTCCTACGAGCAGTACTTC.

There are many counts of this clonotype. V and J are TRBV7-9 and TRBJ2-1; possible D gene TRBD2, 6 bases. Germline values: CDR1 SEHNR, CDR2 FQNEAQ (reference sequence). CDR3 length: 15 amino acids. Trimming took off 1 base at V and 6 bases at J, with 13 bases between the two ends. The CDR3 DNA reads TGTGCCAGCAGCTTAGAGCAGGGAGGTGTCAATGAGCAGTTCTTC. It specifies CASSLEQGGVNEQFF.

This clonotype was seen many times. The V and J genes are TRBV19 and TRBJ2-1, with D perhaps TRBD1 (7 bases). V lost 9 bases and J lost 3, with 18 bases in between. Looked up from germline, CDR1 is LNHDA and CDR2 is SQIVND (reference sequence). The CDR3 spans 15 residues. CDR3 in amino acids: CASSPAGGGYNEQFF. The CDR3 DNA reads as TGTGCCAGCAGCCCCGCAGGGGGAGGCTACAATGAGCAGTTCTTC. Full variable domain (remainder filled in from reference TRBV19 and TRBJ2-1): DGGITQSPKYLFRKEGQNVTLSCEQNLNHDAMYWYRQDPGQGLRLIYYSQIVNDFQKGDIAEGYSVSREKKESFPLTVTSAQKNPTAFYLCASSPAGGGYNEQFFGPGTRLTVL.

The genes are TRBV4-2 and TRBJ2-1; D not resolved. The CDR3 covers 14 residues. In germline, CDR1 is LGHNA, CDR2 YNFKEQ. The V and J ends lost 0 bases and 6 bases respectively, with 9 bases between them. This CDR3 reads CASSQEVWGNEQFF. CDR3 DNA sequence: TGTGCCAGCAGCCAAGAAGTCTGGGGCAATGAGCAGTTCTTC.

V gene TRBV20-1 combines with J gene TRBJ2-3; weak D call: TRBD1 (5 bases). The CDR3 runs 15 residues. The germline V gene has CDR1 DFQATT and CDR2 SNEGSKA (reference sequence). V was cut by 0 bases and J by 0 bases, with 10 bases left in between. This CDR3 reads CSARDGAASTDTQYF. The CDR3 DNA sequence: TGCAGTGCTAGAGATGGGGCAGCTAGCACAGATACGCAGTATTTT.

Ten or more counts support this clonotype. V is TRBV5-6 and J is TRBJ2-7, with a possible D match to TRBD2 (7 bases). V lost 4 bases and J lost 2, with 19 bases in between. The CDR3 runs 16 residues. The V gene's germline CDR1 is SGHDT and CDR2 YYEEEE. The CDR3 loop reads CASSPRGGLSTYEQYF. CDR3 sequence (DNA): TGTGCCAGCAGCCCTAGGGGGGGCTTATCTACCTACGAGCAGTACTTC.

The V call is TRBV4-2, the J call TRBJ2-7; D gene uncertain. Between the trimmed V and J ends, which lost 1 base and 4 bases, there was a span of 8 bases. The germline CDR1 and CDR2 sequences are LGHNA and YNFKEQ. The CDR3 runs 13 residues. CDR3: CASSQGHTYEQYF. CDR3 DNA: TGTGCCAGCAGCCAAGGACATACTTACGAGCAGTACTTC.

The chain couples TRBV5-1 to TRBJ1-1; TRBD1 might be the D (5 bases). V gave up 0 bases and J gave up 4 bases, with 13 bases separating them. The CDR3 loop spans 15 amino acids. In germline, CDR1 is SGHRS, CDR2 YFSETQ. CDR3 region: CASSLGGFGGTEAFF. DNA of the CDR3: TGCGCCAGCAGCTTGGGAGGATTCGGGGGCACTGAAGCTTTCTTT.

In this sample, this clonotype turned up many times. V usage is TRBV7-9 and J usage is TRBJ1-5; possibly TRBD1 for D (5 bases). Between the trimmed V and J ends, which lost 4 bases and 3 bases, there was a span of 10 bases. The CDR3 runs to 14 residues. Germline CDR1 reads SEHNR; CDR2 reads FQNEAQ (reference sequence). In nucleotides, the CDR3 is TGTGCCAGCAGCTCGGGAGGGGACAATCAGCCCCAGCATTTT. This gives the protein CASSSGGDNQPQHF.

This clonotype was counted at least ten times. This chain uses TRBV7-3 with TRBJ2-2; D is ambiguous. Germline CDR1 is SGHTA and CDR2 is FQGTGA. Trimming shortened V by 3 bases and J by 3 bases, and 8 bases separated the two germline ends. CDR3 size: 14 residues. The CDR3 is CASSFGPYTGELFF. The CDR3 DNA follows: TGTGCCAGCAGCTTCGGGCCTTACACCGGGGAGCTGTTTTTT.

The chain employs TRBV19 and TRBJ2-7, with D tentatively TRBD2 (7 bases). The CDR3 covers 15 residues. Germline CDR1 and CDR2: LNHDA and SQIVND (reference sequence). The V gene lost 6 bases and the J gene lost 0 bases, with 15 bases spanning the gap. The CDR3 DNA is TGTGCCAGTAGCTGGGGGGCGGGGGCCTCCTACGAGCAGTACTTC. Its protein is CASSWGAGASYEQYF.

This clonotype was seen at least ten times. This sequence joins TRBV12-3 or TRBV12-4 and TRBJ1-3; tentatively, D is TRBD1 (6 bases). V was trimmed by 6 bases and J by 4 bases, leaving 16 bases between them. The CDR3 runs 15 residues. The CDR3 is CASRTRGLGGNTIYF. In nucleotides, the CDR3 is TGTGCCAGCAGGACTCGGGGGCTGGGCGGAAACACCATATATTTT.

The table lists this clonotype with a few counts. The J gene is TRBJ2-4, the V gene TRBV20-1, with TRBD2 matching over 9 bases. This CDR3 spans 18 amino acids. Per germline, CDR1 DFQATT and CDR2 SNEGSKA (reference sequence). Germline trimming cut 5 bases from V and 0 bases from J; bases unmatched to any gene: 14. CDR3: CSAQYTSGWAQAKNIQYF. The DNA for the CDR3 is TGCAGTGCTCAATATACTAGCGGGTGGGCTCAAGCCAAAAACATTCAGTACTTC.

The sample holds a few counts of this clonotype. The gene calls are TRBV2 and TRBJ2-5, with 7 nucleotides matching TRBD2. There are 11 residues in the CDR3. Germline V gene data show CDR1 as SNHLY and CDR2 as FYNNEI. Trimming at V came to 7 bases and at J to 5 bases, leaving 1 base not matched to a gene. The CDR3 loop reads CASMGGETQYF. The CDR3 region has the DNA TGTGCCAGCATGGGGGGGGAGACCCAGTACTTC.